The 25 T cell receptor beta chains presented below share a single source sample, sequenced in a study of type 1 regulatory T cells. A single record per CDR3 protein comes from TCRdb applying MiXCR to the reads. The table shows about 97,000 distinct CDR3 sequences, with around a third occurring only once. Material for sequencing was CD4+ T cells, either the whole sample or a sorted fraction (not recorded which). These receptors originate from a human donor in good health.

This clonotype has only a few counts. This sequence joins TRBV20-1 and TRBJ2-5; D is unresolved. Germline CDR1 DFQATT, CDR2 SNEGSKA (reference sequence). V was pared by 0 bases and J by 1 base, with 9 bases between. The CDR3 extends over 14 amino acids. This CDR3 reads CSARDLRSQETQYF. The CDR3 coding sequence is TGCAGTGCTAGAGATTTGCGGTCCCAAGAGACCCAGTACTTC.

The CDR3 DNA reads TGTGCCAGCAGTTTAATCTCCCCGGGGACCCAGTACTTC. Its protein is CASSLISPGTQYF. The chain recombines TRBV28 with TRBJ2-5; no clear D. This CDR3 has 13 residues. Germline V gene lookup returns CDR1 MDHEN and CDR2 SYDVKM. V was shortened by 2 bases and J by 7 bases, with 11 bases between the two germline ends. Combining the CDR3 with reference TRBV28 and TRBJ2-5 gives the whole variable domain DVKVTQSSRYLVKRTGEKVFLECVQDMDHENMFWYRQDPGLGLRLIYFSYDVKMKEKGDIPEGYSVSREKKERFSLILESASTNQTSMYLCASSLISPGTQYFGPGTRLLVL.

The rearrangement uses TRBV7-3 and TRBJ2-3, with D perhaps TRBD1 (6 bases). Trimming left V 5 bases short and J 0 bases short, with 12 bases between. CDR3 size: 15 residues. Looked up from germline, CDR1 is SGHTA and CDR2 is FQGTGA. The CDR3 DNA reads as TGTGCCAGCAGCCCGACGGGACAAAGCACAGATACGCAGTATTTT. Translated: CASSPTGQSTDTQYF. The full variable domain, rest sourced from reference TRBV7-3 and TRBJ2-3, is GAGVSQTPSNKVTEKGKYVELRCDPISGHTALYWYRQSLGQGPEFLIYFQGTGAADDSGLPNDRFFAVRPEGSVSTLKIQRTERGDSAVYLCASSPTGQSTDTQYFGPGTRLTVL.

V is TRBV7-2 and J is TRBJ2-7; D perhaps matches TRBD2 (5 bases). CDR1 and CDR2 (germline): SGHTA, FQGNSA. Deletions cut 5 bases from V and 4 bases from J, with 21 bases between. The CDR3 loop spans 16 amino acids. The CDR3 DNA reads TGTGCCAGCAGCATACGCACCGGCCGGGGTTTGTACGAGCAGTACTTC. It specifies CASSIRTGRGLYEQYF. The full variable domain, rest sourced from reference TRBV7-2 and TRBJ2-7, is GAGVSQSPSNKVTEKGKDVELRCDPISGHTALYWYRQSLGQGLEFLIYFQGNSAPDKSGLPSDRFSAERTGGSVSTLTIQRTQQEDSAVYLCASSIRTGRGLYEQYFGPGTRLTVT.

The V and J genes are TRBV19 and TRBJ2-5; perhaps TRBD2 as D (6 bases). The ends were cut back, 3 bases at V and 2 bases at J, with 16 bases in the middle. The CDR3 is 16 residues long. Germline V gives CDR1 LNHDA, CDR2 SQIVND (reference sequence). CDR3 DNA: TGTGCCAGTAGTATCCCCCAGGGACTGGGACAAGAGACCCAGTACTTC. Translation gives CASSIPQGLGQETQYF.

The CDR3 DNA sequence: TGCAGTGCTAGAGATCCCGGAACTAGCGGTCCTGCCCCCCGGAATGAGCAGTTCTTC. This gives the protein CSARDPGTSGPAPRNEQFF. The J gene is TRBJ2-1, the V gene TRBV20-1, with 8 bases fitting TRBD2. J gave up 7 bases and V 0 bases, and 20 bases lay outside the gene matches. CDR1 is DFQATT, CDR2 SNEGSKA, per germline (reference sequence). The CDR3 sequence is 19 residues long.

This clonotype was seen a few times. The chain has TRBV5-4 and TRBJ2-2; 7 bases line up with TRBD1. Germline values: CDR1 SGHNT, CDR2 YYREEE (reference sequence). This CDR3 is 16 amino acids long. After removal of 3 bases from V and 4 bases from J, the junction contained 9 bases not matched to a gene. The CDR3 DNA reads TGTGCCAGCAGCTCGGGCCGGGACAGATTCACCGGGGAGCTGTTTTTT. It yields the protein CASSSGRDRFTGELFF.

This clonotype was found a few times. This sequence joins TRBV11-2 and TRBJ2-2, with D possibly being TRBD2 (5 bases). CDR1 and CDR2 from the germline V gene are SGHAT and FQNNGV. The CDR3 consists of 18 residues. The germline V and J ends were trimmed by 0 bases and 5 bases, with 19 bases remaining between them. The CDR3 loop is CASSLEGAFGEETGELFF. The CDR3 bases are TGTGCCAGCAGCTTAGAGGGAGCGTTCGGAGAGGAAACCGGGGAGCTGTTTTTT.

This clonotype was observed a few times. The chain links TRBV7-9 to TRBJ1-1, with 8 nucleotides matching TRBD1. Germline trimming cut 0 bases from V and 3 bases from J; bases unmatched to any gene: 6. Per the germline V gene, CDR1 is SEHNR and CDR2 is FQNEAQ (reference sequence). The length of the CDR3 is 16 residues. CDR3 loop: CASSLASGQGHTEAFF. CDR3 bases: TGTGCCAGCAGCTTAGCCTCCGGACAGGGTCACACTGAAGCTTTCTTT. Filled out from reference TRBV7-9 and TRBJ1-1, the complete variable domain reads DTGVSQNPRHKITKRGQNVTFRCDPISEHNRLYWYRQTLGQGPEFLTYFQNEAQLEKSRLLSDRFSAERPKGSFSTLEIQRTEQGDSAMYLCASSLASGQGHTEAFFGQGTRLTVV.

There are a few counts of this clonotype. This CDR3 is CSVDYSGSSYNEQFF. CDR3 nucleotides: TGCAGCGTTGATTATAGCGGGAGCTCCTACAATGAGCAGTTCTTC. This chain uses TRBV29-1 with TRBJ2-1; 9 bases line up with TRBD2. The V and J ends lost 3 bases and 0 bases, in that order; junction bases with no gene match: 3. From germline, CDR1 is SQVTM and CDR2 ANQGSEA. CDR3 length: 15 residues.

This clonotype was counted a few times. The chain is built from TRBV7-2 and TRBJ2-3; D not certain. CDR3 length equals 13 residues. With 1 base removed from V and 1 base from J, the gap between germline ends came to 3 bases. Germline V gene data show CDR1 as SGHTA and CDR2 as FQGNSA. The CDR3 coding sequence is TGTGCCAGCAGCTTAGTGGGCACAGATACGCAGTATTTT. Protein: CASSLVGTDTQYF. The variable domain in full, with the rest retrieved from reference TRBV7-2 and TRBJ2-3, is GAGVSQSPSNKVTEKGKDVELRCDPISGHTALYWYRQSLGQGLEFLIYFQGNSAPDKSGLPSDRFSAERTGGSVSTLTIQRTQQEDSAVYLCASSLVGTDTQYFGPGTRLTVL.

This chain joins TRBV20-1 and TRBJ1-1; 8 nucleotides agree with TRBD1. This CDR3 contains 16 residues. Germline loops: CDR1 DFQATT, CDR2 SNEGSKA (reference sequence). The V segment lost 4 bases and the J segment 1 base; nucleotides outside the gene matches: 11. As DNA, the CDR3 is TGCAGTGCTACACTCAGGGGGCGAGGAGAGAACACTGAAGCTTTCTTT. This translates into CSATLRGRGENTEAFF.

V is TRBV7-9 and J is TRBJ2-5; maybe TRBD2 (5 bases). Trimming removed 4 bases at V and 5 bases at J, with 5 bases between. The CDR3 totals 11 residues. The germline V gene has CDR1 SEHNR and CDR2 FQNEAQ (reference sequence). CDR3 nucleotide sequence: TGTGCCAGCAGCTGGACTGAGACCCAGTACTTC. Encoded protein: CASSWTETQYF.

The rearrangement links TRBV7-2 to TRBJ2-7; 7 bases align to TRBD1. V gave up 5 bases and J gave up 6 bases; unmatched junction bases: 10. The CDR3 runs 14 residues. Per the germline V gene, CDR1 is SGHTA and CDR2 is FQGNSA. This CDR3 reads CASSPQGSLGEQYF. For the CDR3, the DNA is TGTGCCAGCAGCCCACAGGGGTCTCTCGGCGAGCAGTACTTC.

The CDR3 protein is CASSLAPVAGGPGREQFF. In nucleotides, the CDR3 is TGCGCCAGCAGCTTGGCTCCTGTAGCGGGAGGGCCGGGGAGGGAGCAGTTCTTC. The V and J genes are TRBV5-1 and TRBJ2-1, with TRBD2 identical over 11 bases. The CDR3 contains 18 residues. The germline CDR1 and CDR2 sequences are SGHRS and YFSETQ. With V trimmed by 0 bases and J by 10 bases, 15 bases remained unmatched.

This clonotype was counted many times. The chain carries TRBV5-8 and TRBJ2-1; D is undetermined. V shed 5 bases and J shed 9 bases, with 9 bases lying between them. Germline V gene data show CDR1 as SGHTS and CDR2 as YDEGEE. CDR3 length equals 11 residues. CDR3 bases: TGTGCCAGCAGGCGAGTAGGTGAGCAGTTCTTC. It translates to CASRRVGEQFF.

A note on this clonotype: A junction boundary mismatches the germline segment, possibly from a read error. The chain employs TRBV15 and TRBJ2-1, with D possibly TRBD2 on 5 matching bases. This CDR3 has 16 amino acids. The germline V gene encodes CDR1 LNHNV and CDR2 YYDKDF (reference sequence). CDR3 protein: CTTSRDSQRLDNEQFF. The DNA for the CDR3 is TGTACCACCAGCAGAGATTCCCAGCGGTTGGACAATGAGCAGTTCTTC.

This clonotype was observed a few times. The CDR3 bases are TGTGCCAGCAGTCTCCCCGGGACAGGGAACTATGGCTACACCTTC. It translates to CASSLPGTGNYGYTF. The chain links TRBV28 to TRBJ1-2, with TRBD1 matching 9 bases. The germline gives CDR1 MDHEN, CDR2 SYDVKM. The CDR3 is 15 residues long. With 5 bases clipped from V and 2 bases from J, the junction kept 6 bases outside the gene matches.

There are a few counts of this clonotype. The rearrangement uses TRBV14 and TRBJ2-7; 10 bases are a match to TRBD1. This CDR3 is 15 amino acids long. From germline, CDR1 is SGHDN and CDR2 FVKESK. V was pared by 5 bases and J by 6 bases, with 10 bases of the junction left unmatched. The CDR3 DNA sequence: TGTGCCAGCAGCTTGCGGACAGGGGGTAGTTTCGAGCAGTACTTC. Translated: CASSLRTGGSFEQYF.

This clonotype was seen only a few times. The chain uses TRBV5-6 and TRBJ1-3; D ambiguous. V dropped 0 bases and J dropped 0 bases, with 13 bases sitting between them. This CDR3 spans 17 amino acids. Germline loops: CDR1 SGHDT, CDR2 YYEEEE. Here the CDR3 DNA reads TGTGCCAGCAGCTTGGGGCCAGCAAGGTACTCTGGAAACACCATATATTTT. It specifies CASSLGPARYSGNTIYF.

The genes are TRBV30 and TRBJ2-5; 8 nucleotides align to TRBD2. The germline gives CDR1 GTSNPN, CDR2 SVGIG (reference sequence). After removal of 3 bases from V and 4 bases from J, the junction contained 4 bases not matched to a gene. The CDR3 has 13 amino acids. The CDR3 DNA sequence: TGTGCCTGGAGAACAGCGGGAGCAGAGACCCAGTACTTC. It codes for CAWRTAGAETQYF.

The chain is built from TRBV10-3 and TRBJ1-6, with D uncertain. Trimming removed 3 bases from V and 5 bases from J, with 11 bases in between. Germline CDR1 is ENHRY and CDR2 is SYGVKD. The CDR3 runs to 15 residues. In DNA form, the CDR3 reads TGTGCCATCAGTGATATGGCGGCCGATAATTCACCCCTCCACTTT. Amino acids: CAISDMAADNSPLHF.

The CDR3 protein is CASSTYRGSGNQPQHF. The CDR3 bases are TGTGCCAGCAGTACCTACAGGGGTAGTGGCAATCAGCCCCAGCATTTT. The rearrangement joins TRBV6-2 or TRBV6-3 to TRBJ1-5; 7 nucleotides agree with TRBD1. The germline CDR1 and CDR2 sequences are MNHEY and SVGEGT. The CDR3 sequence is 16 residues long. V shed 5 bases and J 2 bases; nucleotides not matched to a gene: 9.

The CDR3 here is CSGEVLAGGPQNIQYF. CDR3 nucleotides: TGCAGTGGAGAGGTACTAGCGGGAGGCCCCCAAAACATTCAGTACTTC. The V and J genes are TRBV20-1 and TRBJ2-4, with 12 nucleotides matching TRBD2. The trim removed 7 bases at V and 5 bases at J, leaving 12 bases unmatched. The CDR3 has 16 amino acids. Germline V gene lookup returns CDR1 DFQATT and CDR2 SNEGSKA (reference sequence).

This clonotype has just a few counts. The chain joins TRBV29-1 to TRBJ2-4; D uncertain. CDR3 length: 12 amino acids. Trimming pared 3 bases from V and 7 bases from J, leaving 10 bases between. Germline V lookup: CDR1 SQVTM, CDR2 ANQGSEA. The CDR3 region has the DNA TGCAGCGTTGAGCAAACGGAGAACATTCAGTACTTC. Translated, it gives CSVEQTENIQYF.